The 23 T cell receptor beta chains reported below all come from one sample, sequenced in a study of graft-versus-host responses after intestinal transplantation. The assay was immunoSEQ multiplex PCR, and TCRdb's table has in-frame clones only and misses some. The table has 75,000 to 100,000 clones, 86% seen once. The material sequenced was PBMCs, taken 255 days after intestinal transplant. The receptor set was obtained from a human patient who received an intestinal transplant, so some T cells may come from the graft donor.

The chain employs TRBV11-3 and TRBJ2-2; a possible D gene is TRBD1 (8 bases). CDR1 is SGHNT, CDR2 YENEEA, per germline. V lost 4 bases and J lost 4, with 16 bases in between. This CDR3 is 16 amino acids long. DNA of the CDR3: TGTGCCAGCAGCTCACAACAGGGGGAGGGCACCGGGGAGCTGTTTTTT. Amino acids: CASSSQQGEGTGELFF.

The J gene is TRBJ2-3, the V gene TRBV7-3; D gene uncertain. Germline CDR1 reads SGHTA; CDR2 reads FQGTGA. The germline V and J ends were trimmed by 2 bases and 1 base, with 13 bases remaining between them. This CDR3 comprises 16 residues. The CDR3 DNA sequence: TGTGCCAGCAGCTTAGGTCTGGTTAGTGGCACAGATACGCAGTATTTT. This codes for CASSLGLVSGTDTQYF.

The chain joins TRBV2 to TRBJ1-5; no clear D gene. CDR3 size: 13 residues. CDR1 is SNHLY and CDR2 is FYNNEI in the germline V gene. Trimming cost V 3 bases and J 3 bases, with 6 bases left between them. CDR3 coding DNA: TGTGCCAGCAGTGATGACATCAATCAGCCCCAGCATTTT. Translated, it gives CASSDDINQPQHF.

The chain recombines TRBV6-1 with TRBJ2-3; D remains ambiguous. V lost 2 bases, J lost 9 bases, and 6 bases lay in between. Germline V CDR1 and CDR2: MNHNS, SASEGT. The CDR3 loop spans 11 amino acids. Here the CDR3 DNA reads TGTGCCAGCAGTGAAAAGGCGACGCAGTATTTT. Protein: CASSEKATQYF.

This clone was seen a single time. V usage is TRBV20-1 and J usage is TRBJ1-2; D remains ambiguous. V was trimmed by 4 bases and J by 5 bases, leaving 5 bases between them. The CDR3 has 10 amino acids. Looked up from germline, CDR1 is DFQATT and CDR2 is SNEGSKA (reference sequence). DNA of the CDR3: TGCAGTGCTACCGGTTATGGCTACACCTTC. This codes for CSATGYGYTF.

CDR3 bases: TGTGCCAGCAGTTTTGAGCCAGGGAGCGAGCAGTACTTC. This gives the protein CASSFEPGSEQYF. The chain joins TRBV27 to TRBJ2-7, with D possibly called TRBD1 or TRBD2 (5 bases each). CDR1 is MNHEY, CDR2 SMNVEV, per germline (reference sequence). The CDR3 runs to 13 residues. V shed 3 bases and J shed 6 bases, with 12 bases lying between them.

In DNA form, the CDR3 reads TGTGCCAGCAGTAGGGCGAGGGGGGAAAGAGACGAGCAGTACTTC. Its translation: CASSRARGERDEQYF. The rearrangement uses TRBV2 and TRBJ2-7, with D tentatively TRBD1 or TRBD2 (6 bases each). The CDR3 totals 15 residues. The germline V gene has CDR1 SNHLY and CDR2 FYNNEI. V was trimmed by 5 bases and J by 5 bases, leaving 19 bases between them.

This CDR3 reads CASSQEPGSYEQYF. The CDR3 DNA follows: TGTGCCAGCAGCCAAGAACCCGGTTCCTACGAGCAGTACTTC. The V gene is TRBV4-2, the J gene TRBJ2-7; D is unresolved. V gave up 0 bases and J gave up 1 base, with 7 bases separating them. This CDR3 comprises 14 residues. Germline V gene lookup returns CDR1 LGHNA and CDR2 YNFKEQ.

The CDR3 region has the DNA TGTGCCATCAGTGAGTCGGGGAGACAGTGGTCCTACGAGCAGTACTTC. Translating it yields CAISESGRQWSYEQYF. The rearrangement uses TRBV10-3 and TRBJ2-7; either TRBD1 or TRBD2 may fit D (5 bases each). The germline V gene encodes CDR1 ENHRY and CDR2 SYGVKD. The CDR3 is 16 residues long. V gave up 0 bases and J gave up 1 base, with 13 bases separating them.

V gene TRBV11-2 combines with J gene TRBJ1-1; 12 nucleotides match TRBD1. V shed 4 bases and J 10 bases; nucleotides not matched to a gene: 13. In germline, CDR1 is SGHAT, CDR2 FQNNGV. The CDR3 totals 16 residues. This CDR3 is CASSSGTGGVQYGAFF. Here the CDR3 DNA reads TGTGCCAGCAGCTCCGGGACAGGGGGCGTTCAATATGGAGCTTTCTTT.

The V and J genes are TRBV4-2 and TRBJ1-3; D remains ambiguous. Trimming cost V 4 bases and J 0 bases, with 16 bases left between them. The CDR3 runs to 17 residues. The germline gives CDR1 LGHNA, CDR2 YNFKEQ. The CDR3 spells CASSPEPGSSSGNTIYF. In DNA form, the CDR3 reads TGTGCCAGCAGCCCGGAACCGGGCTCTAGCTCTGGAAACACCATATATTTT.

This clone was detected once. The gene calls are TRBV7-3 and TRBJ2-1, with 9 bases fitting TRBD2. The junction had 7 bases not matched to a gene; V was cut back by 5 bases and J by 14 bases. Germline V gives CDR1 SGHTA, CDR2 FQGTGA. CDR3 length equals 12 residues. For the CDR3, the DNA is TGTGCCAGCAGCCATCCCGGGACTAGCAAGTTCTTC. Translated, it gives CASSHPGTSKFF.

The chain uses TRBV28 and TRBJ1-1; TRBD1 agrees at 10 bases. The junction had 8 bases not matched to a gene; V was cut back by 6 bases and J by 4 bases. The germline gives CDR1 MDHEN, CDR2 SYDVKM. CDR3 length: 15 residues. This CDR3 reads CASSPRGQGSTEAFF. The DNA for the CDR3 is TGTGCCAGCAGCCCTAGGGGACAGGGGTCCACTGAAGCTTTCTTT.

This chain joins TRBV28 and TRBJ2-2; 11 bases are a match to TRBD2. Germline V gene lookup returns CDR1 MDHEN and CDR2 SYDVKM. V lost 4 bases and J lost 3; bases outside the gene matches: 7. This CDR3 region has 17 residues. CDR3 coding DNA: TGTGCCAGCAGTTCCCTAGCGGGAGGTGATTACACCGGGGAGCTGTTTTTT. It codes for CASSSLAGGDYTGELFF.

The V call is TRBV15, the J call TRBJ1-4, with D maybe TRBD1 (6 bases). In germline, CDR1 is LNHNV, CDR2 YYDKDF (reference sequence). V shed 0 bases and J shed 0 bases, with 8 bases lying between them. This CDR3 has 16 amino acids. The CDR3 protein is CATSRDKGATNEKLFF. DNA of the CDR3: TGTGCCACCAGCAGAGATAAGGGGGCAACTAATGAAAAACTGTTTTTT. The full variable domain, rest sourced from reference TRBV15 and TRBJ1-4, is DAMVIQNPRYQVTQFGKPVTLSCSQTLNHNVMYWYQQKSSQAPKLLFHYYDKDFNNEADTPDNFQSRRPNTSFCFLDIRSPGLGDTAMYLCATSRDKGATNEKLFFGSGTQLSVL.

CDR3: CASSEGPMKISGANVLTF. The CDR3 nucleotides are TGTGCCAGCAGTGAGGGGCCTATGAAGATCTCTGGGGCCAACGTCCTGACTTTC. The chain combines TRBV6-4 with TRBJ2-6; the D gene is possibly TRBD1 (5 bases). V lost 3 bases, J lost 0 bases, and 15 bases lay in between. This CDR3 comprises 18 residues. Germline V CDR1 and CDR2: MRHNA, SNTAGT.

V usage is TRBV15 and J usage is TRBJ1-1; D remains ambiguous. This CDR3 has 13 amino acids. Germline V gene lookup returns CDR1 LNHNV and CDR2 YYDKDF (reference sequence). V lost 1 base and J 5 bases, leaving 8 bases between the germline ends. DNA for the CDR3: TGTGCCACCAGCAGAGTCGAGGGTACTGAAGCTTTCTTT. This sequence encodes CATSRVEGTEAFF.

The V gene is TRBV9, the J gene TRBJ2-5; TRBD2 matches 11 bases. CDR3 length equals 16 residues. The trim removed 2 bases at V and 1 base at J, leaving 4 bases unmatched. Per germline, CDR1 SGDLS and CDR2 YYNGEE. The CDR3 here is CASSVGTSGLQETQYF. As DNA, the CDR3 is TGTGCCAGCAGCGTGGGGACTAGCGGCCTCCAAGAGACCCAGTACTTC.

V gene TRBV27 combines with J gene TRBJ2-5, with D perhaps matching TRBD1 (6 bases). Trimming cost V 6 bases and J 2 bases, with 16 bases left between them. This CDR3 is 15 amino acids long. Germline CDR1 and CDR2: MNHEY and SMNVEV (reference sequence). Written as DNA, the CDR3 is TGTGCCAGCAGACTCAGACAGGCCCTTCAAGAGACCCAGTACTTC. Translating gives CASRLRQALQETQYF.

The J gene is TRBJ2-7, the V gene TRBV11-2; 8 bases are shared with TRBD1. The CDR3 consists of 15 residues. The germline gives CDR1 SGHAT, CDR2 FQNNGV. The V segment lost 3 bases and the J segment 0 bases; nucleotides outside the gene matches: 4. CDR3: CASSFRGRTSYEQYF. CDR3 in DNA: TGTGCCAGCAGCTTCAGGGGGCGTACCTCCTACGAGCAGTACTTC.

V is TRBV29-1 and J is TRBJ2-4; either TRBD1 or TRBD2 may fit D (5 bases each). Germline V lookup: CDR1 SQVTM, CDR2 ANQGSEA. The germline V and J ends were trimmed by 6 bases and 3 bases, with 18 bases remaining between them. There are 15 residues in the CDR3. The chain's CDR3 is CSVTRAQGGKNIQYF. The CDR3 nucleotides are TGCAGCGTCACTAGGGCCCAGGGTGGCAAAAACATTCAGTACTTC.

This chain connects TRBV11-2 to TRBJ2-5; D perhaps matches TRBD1 (6 bases). This CDR3 comprises 14 residues. V was clipped by 5 bases and J by 0 bases, with 10 bases between them. CDR1 is SGHAT and CDR2 is FQNNGV in the germline V gene. The CDR3 DNA is TGTGCCAGCAGCCGGGACACGTACCAAGAGACCCAGTACTTC. Protein sequence: CASSRDTYQETQYF.

This chain connects TRBV5-6 to TRBJ1-3; D uncertain. Trimming shortened V by 5 bases and J by 4 bases, and 13 bases separated the two germline ends. The germline CDR1 and CDR2 sequences are SGHDT and YYEEEE. This CDR3 comprises 14 residues. CDR3 DNA: TGTGCCAGCAGGCCCGTATGCAGCGGAAACACCATATATTTT. It yields the protein CASRPVCSGNTIYF.